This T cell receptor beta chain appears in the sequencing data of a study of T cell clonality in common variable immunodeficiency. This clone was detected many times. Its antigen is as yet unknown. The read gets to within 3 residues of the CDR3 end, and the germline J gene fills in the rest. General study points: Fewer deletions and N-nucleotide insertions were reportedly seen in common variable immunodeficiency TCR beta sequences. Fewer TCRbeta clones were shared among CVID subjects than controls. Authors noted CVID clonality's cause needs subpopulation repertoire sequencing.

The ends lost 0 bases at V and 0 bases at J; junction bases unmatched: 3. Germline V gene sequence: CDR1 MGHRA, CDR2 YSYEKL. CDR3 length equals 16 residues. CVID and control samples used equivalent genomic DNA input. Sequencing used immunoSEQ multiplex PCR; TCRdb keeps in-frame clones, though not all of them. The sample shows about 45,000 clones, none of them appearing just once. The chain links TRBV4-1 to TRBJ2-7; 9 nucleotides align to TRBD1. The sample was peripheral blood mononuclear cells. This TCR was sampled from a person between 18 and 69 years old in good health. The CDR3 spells CASSQDETGGSYEQYF. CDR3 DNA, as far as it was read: TGCGCCAGCAGCCAAGATGAGACAGGGGGCTCCTACGAG.